This T cell receptor (beta chain) was obtained from a study of Tregs in tolerant kidney transplant recipients. Study findings and constraints: For some patients, primers changed over time, blocking nucleotide-level comparison. In tolerant patients, donor-specific Tregs outgrew total Tregs, suggesting antigen-driven expansion. Few patients were studied, so findings need validation in larger groups.

The data were produced by immunoSEQ multiplex PCR, yet TCRdb's version contains in-frame clones alone and is incomplete. The data hold about 110,000 clones, with 90% observed a single time. Notes on this clone: The target antigen is unknown.

CDR1 and CDR2 (germline): LGHNA, YSLEER. With 0 bases removed from V and 8 bases from J, the gap between germline ends came to 16 bases. This CDR3 comprises 15 residues. The J gene is TRBJ1-2, the V gene TRBV4-3; D not resolved. The specimen was CD4+ T cells from blood, collected before the transplant. This receptor was obtained from a human donor who received a combined kidney and bone marrow transplant. This chain's CDR3 is CASSQDFTRATGYTF. DNA of the CDR3: TGCGCCAGCAGCCAAGATTTCACGAGGGCAACCGGCTACACCTTC.